The clone carrying this T cell receptor beta chain was seen ten or more times. Its specificity is not known. The data belong to a study of read filtering for tumor transcriptome and immune sequencing. Overall study context: 8 patients were R-ISS I, some 15 were R-ISS II, roughly 7 were R-ISS III. Whole-transcriptome libraries were prepared after DNase treatment. Overall study findings and caveats: Approximately 82% of IR-seq clonotypes had a single read, yet these held around 3.5% of reads.

Molecular barcoded adaptors covering alpha/delta and beta/gamma chains were used on roughly 370 ng RNA. TCRdb called the reads again in MiXCR, with one record for every CDR3 protein. The sample carries about 90,000 distinct CDR3 sequences, 9% to 15% recorded once. Per the germline V gene, CDR1 is LNHDA and CDR2 is SQIVND (reference sequence). This CDR3 contains 16 residues. Deletions cut 3 bases from V and 6 bases from J, with 15 bases between. This chain uses TRBV19 with TRBJ1-6, with D hard to call. This receptor was identified in a donor at least 40 years old with multiple myeloma. The specimen sequenced was a population of CD138-negative cells sorted from bone marrow. CDR3 DNA sequence: TGTGCCAGTAGTATCGTCGCCAGTATTTTTAATTCACCCCTCCACTTT. Protein product: CASSIVASIFNSPLHF.